Listed below are T cell receptor beta chains from one sample, sequenced in a study of T cell repertoires in cytomegalovirus infection. TCRdb re-derived calls from the reads in MiXCR, one entry per CDR3 protein. The table lists hundreds of thousands of distinct CDR3 sequences, almost 30% of them singletons, with 15% to 25% in the top ten. Their cognate antigens are unknown. The material sequenced was cultured PBMCs, taken from culture after CMV antigen stimulation. These receptors were taken from a human donor in good health (CMV status not recorded). Some clones in this sample may be carry-over from other donors' samples. CDR3s leave out the opening cysteine and the closing phenylalanine or tryptophan. D genes are given only for firm matches. Only some rows state a clone size, as once, few, many or a class for expanded clones.

- TRBJ2-3 few TRBV5-4 ASSPGIGDTQY
- TRBJ1-5 - TRBV12-3/TRBV12-4 ASSFGLGDYSNQPQH
- TRBJ2-7 - TRBV12-3/TRBV12-4 ASGPLDYEQY
TRBD2 TRBJ2-2 - TRBV3-1 ASSLLGRGDTGELF
- TRBJ1-4 - TRBV11-2 ASSLDRQSSTNEKLF
- TRBJ1-1 - TRBV5-1 ASSARRGAEAF
- TRBJ1-4 many TRBV7-2 ASSTRRGPGEKLF
TRBD1 TRBJ2-5 - TRBV7-8 ASSSRRTGGWDQETQY
- TRBJ1-2 - TRBV5-1 ASSSRESYGYT
- TRBJ1-1 - TRBV6-1 ASRYLGTNTEAF
TRBD1 TRBJ1-6 - TRBV7-2 ASSPRTGTGRALH
- TRBJ1-2 - TRBV7-9 ASTRFLDDRGRINYGYT
TRBD2 TRBJ2-3 few TRBV6-4 ASSRLAGSYTDTQY
- TRBJ1-1 few TRBV7-3 ASSLSGGARTYTEAF
- TRBJ2-7 - TRBV27 ASMLDGIATYEQY
- TRBJ1-1 - TRBV19 ASRSFDTEAF
TRBD2 TRBJ2-3 - TRBV5-4 ASRPGGGESVRTDTQY
TRBD2 TRBJ2-7 - TRBV5-1 ASSLAGEGTYEQY
TRBD2 TRBJ2-3 few TRBV12-3/TRBV12-4 ASSSISGGTDTQY
- TRBJ2-1 few TRBV20-1 SAGPRLDPNSYNEQF
- TRBJ2-5 many TRBV11-2 ASSLRLGQETQY
TRBD2 TRBJ2-1 once TRBV4-1 ASSQVQRTSGGQF
- TRBJ1-5 - TRBV28 ASSLPLQDSNQPQH
- TRBJ1-2 few TRBV11-2 ASSPLRRQKGNYGYT
- TRBJ2-1 - TRBV10-3 AISDGVSEQF
- TRBJ2-1 - TRBV28 ASSRPGELYNEQF
TRBD1 TRBJ2-3 many TRBV29-1 SVARGQGHSTDTQY
- TRBJ1-1 - TRBV28 ASLPPGDSTEAF
- TRBJ1-5 few TRBV20-1 SASATSNQPQH
TRBD2 TRBJ2-4 - TRBV3-1 ASTPDLLAGGRNIQY
TRBD2 TRBJ2-1 - TRBV6-1 ASKRRASGGDEQF
TRBD1 TRBJ1-1 - TRBV20-1 SARDSSGTGDGTEAF
TRBD1 TRBJ1-1 many TRBV12-3/TRBV12-4 ASSFYGGQGGNTEAF
TRBD2 TRBJ2-3 few TRBV7-2 ASSFNLLAGESTDTQY
- TRBJ1-5 - TRBV27 ASSLGGVVSPQH
- TRBJ2-2 - TRBV5-1 ASSLEPTHTGELF
- TRBJ1-5 few TRBV5-6 ASSWRRDQPQH
TRBD1 TRBJ1-1 many TRBV5-5 ASSFHNRGWTEAF
- TRBJ2-1 - TRBV6-2/TRBV6-3 ASSYVSGRQFSSYNEQF
TRBD2 TRBJ2-1 - TRBV20-1 SANSGQREDNEQF
TRBD1 TRBJ2-1 - TRBV12-5 ASAGFRDRGYNEQF
- TRBJ1-2 many TRBV7-2 ASSLDRASRHGYT
TRBD1 TRBJ2-4 - TRBV3-1 ASRDTGGPWDIQY
- TRBJ1-2 - TRBV2 ASSELVGRGT
TRBD2 TRBJ2-2 - TRBV7-9 ASSSGLAPAGELF
TRBD1 TRBJ2-2 - TRBV24-1 ATRSDRANTGELF
- TRBJ1-6 few TRBV7-8 ASSLELGPRNSPLH
TRBD2 TRBJ2-1 - TRBV6-1 ASSYGGGYNEQF
TRBD1 TRBJ1-1 few TRBV7-6 ASSSQGARTEAF
TRBD1 TRBJ2-5 many TRBV7-2 ASSLNRGLGETQY